Presented here are 9 T cell receptor beta chains from one specimen sequenced in a study of T cell repertoires in ileal Crohn's disease. The time point was: neoterminal ileum biopsy at postoperative endoscopy, about 6 months after surgery. The method was immunoSEQ multiplex PCR; TCRdb's version includes in-frame clones alone and lacks a portion of them. Of about 15,000 clones in the sample, just under 80% were seen once. The sample comprised ileal tissue. Receptors were obtained from an adult with Crohn's disease.

The chain couples TRBV29-1 to TRBJ2-1, with 9 nucleotides matching TRBD1. Trimming cost V 3 bases and J 9 bases; bases outside gene matches: 9. This CDR3 is 14 amino acids long. Germline CDR1 is SQVTM and CDR2 is ANQGSEA. The CDR3 region has the DNA TGCAGCGTTGATGTGGGGACAGGGTATGGTGAGCAGTTCTTC. Encoded protein: CSVDVGTGYGEQFF.

This chain joins TRBV14 and TRBJ2-7; tentative D call: TRBD1 (7 bases). Per germline, CDR1 SGHDN and CDR2 FVKESK. The CDR3 has 14 residues. V lost 4 bases, J lost 4 bases, and 14 bases lay in between. The CDR3 loop reads CASSRSPGGYEQYF. The CDR3 DNA sequence: TGTGCCAGCAGCCGCTCACCAGGGGGGTACGAGCAGTACTTC.

The chain joins TRBV5-1 to TRBJ2-1; 7 bases are shared with TRBD2. Trimming cost V 0 bases and J 7 bases; bases outside gene matches: 4. CDR3 length: 14 amino acids. Germline CDR1 is SGHRS and CDR2 is YFSETQ. CDR3 residues: CASSLELATNEQFF. The CDR3 nucleotides read TGCGCCAGCAGCTTGGAACTAGCGACTAATGAGCAGTTCTTC.

The V gene is TRBV6-6, the J gene TRBJ2-7; TRBD2 might be the D (5 bases). Trimming took 3 bases from V and 6 from J, leaving 9 bases between them. The CDR3 spans 12 residues. Germline V gene lookup returns CDR1 MNHNY and CDR2 SVGAGI (reference sequence). The CDR3 loop is CASSYPGSEQYF. The CDR3 DNA sequence: TGTGCCAGCAGTTATCCGGGGTCCGAGCAGTACTTC.

The chain joins TRBV5-4 to TRBJ2-3; 10 nucleotides match TRBD2. V was clipped by 4 bases and J by 2 bases; unmatched bases: 7. The CDR3 totals 16 residues. Looked up from germline, CDR1 is SGHNT and CDR2 is YYREEE (reference sequence). The CDR3 region is CASSAQSGGATDTQYF. The CDR3 nucleotides read TGTGCCAGCAGCGCACAAAGCGGGGGGGCCACAGATACGCAGTATTTT.

This clone occurred once. The J gene is TRBJ1-2, the V gene TRBV4-3, with 7 bases aligning to TRBD1. J was trimmed by 4 bases and V by 0 bases; bases with no gene match: 5. CDR1 and CDR2 (germline): LGHNA, YSLEER. The CDR3 is 15 residues long. The CDR3 DNA follows: TGCGCCAGCAGCCAAGATAACAGGGGTTTCTATGGCTACACCTTC. Its protein product is CASSQDNRGFYGYTF.

The genes are TRBV7-2 and TRBJ2-2, with a possible D match to TRBD1 (6 bases). The CDR3 is made up of 15 amino acids. From germline, CDR1 is SGHTA and CDR2 FQGNSA. Trimming stripped 2 bases from V and 4 bases from J, with 11 bases between. The CDR3 DNA sequence: TGTGCCAGCAGCTTACTGGGGGCTGTCACCGGGGAGCTGTTTTTT. Translating gives CASSLLGAVTGELFF.

The chain uses TRBV5-6 and TRBJ1-1; D not certain. The germline V gene encodes CDR1 SGHDT and CDR2 YYEEEE. Trimming pared 0 bases from V and 4 bases from J, leaving 1 base between. The CDR3 sequence is 11 residues long. The CDR3 region is CASSLGTEAFF. The CDR3 nucleotides are TGTGCCAGCAGCTTGGGCACTGAAGCTTTCTTT.

The chain links TRBV28 to TRBJ2-3; tentatively, D is TRBD1 (5 bases). CDR3 length: 15 amino acids. Between the trimmed V and J ends, which lost 10 bases and 0 bases, there was a span of 17 bases. The V gene's germline CDR1 is MDHEN and CDR2 SYDVKM. The CDR3 DNA reads as TGTGCCACCCAATCCCAGGACAAAAGCACAGATACGCAGTATTTT. Protein sequence: CATQSQDKSTDTQYF.